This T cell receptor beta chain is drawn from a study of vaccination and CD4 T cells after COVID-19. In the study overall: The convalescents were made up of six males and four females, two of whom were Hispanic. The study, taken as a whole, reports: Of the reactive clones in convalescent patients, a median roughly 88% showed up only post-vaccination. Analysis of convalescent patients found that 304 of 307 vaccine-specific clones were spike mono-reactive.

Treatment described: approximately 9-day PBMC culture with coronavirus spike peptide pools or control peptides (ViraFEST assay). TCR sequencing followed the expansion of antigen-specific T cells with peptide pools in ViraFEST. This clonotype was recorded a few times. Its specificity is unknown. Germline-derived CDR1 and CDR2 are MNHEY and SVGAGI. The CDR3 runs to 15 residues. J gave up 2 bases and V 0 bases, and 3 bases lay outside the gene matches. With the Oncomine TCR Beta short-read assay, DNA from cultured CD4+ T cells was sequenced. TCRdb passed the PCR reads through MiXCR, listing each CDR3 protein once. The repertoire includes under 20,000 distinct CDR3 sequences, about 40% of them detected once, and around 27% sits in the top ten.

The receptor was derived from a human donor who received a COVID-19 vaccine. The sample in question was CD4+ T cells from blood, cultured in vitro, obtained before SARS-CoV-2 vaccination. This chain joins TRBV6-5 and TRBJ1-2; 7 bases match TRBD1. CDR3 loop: CASSYSDRMNYGYTF. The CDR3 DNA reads TGTGCCAGCAGTTACTCGGACAGGATGAACTATGGCTACACCTTC.